These 18 T cell receptor beta chains came from one sample sequenced in a study of early T cells in non-severe SARS-CoV-2 infection. TCRdb redid the calling of the 5' RACE reads with MiXCR, one entry per CDR3 protein. The sample records some 80,000 distinct CDR3 sequences, about 9.4% being singletons. The sequenced sample was whole blood, obtained at baseline. These receptors came from an adult who was a healthcare worker with PCR-confirmed SARS-CoV-2 infection or an uninfected control (not recorded which).

This clonotype was seen ten or more times. This chain connects TRBV27 to TRBJ1-1; tentative D call: TRBD1 (6 bases). V dropped 8 bases and J dropped 6 bases, with 13 bases sitting between them. The CDR3 runs to 12 residues. Germline V gives CDR1 MNHEY, CDR2 SMNVEV (reference sequence). For the CDR3, the DNA is TGTGCCAGCGCAAACAGGGTCTCTGAAGCTTTCTTT. Amino acid sequence: CASANRVSEAFF.

This chain uses TRBV20-1 with TRBJ1-1; 7 nucleotides agree with TRBD1. The germline CDR1 and CDR2 sequences are DFQATT and SNEGSKA (reference sequence). The CDR3 sequence is 15 residues long. V dropped 0 bases and J dropped 1; count of bases not matched to a gene: 5. CDR3 sequence (DNA): TGCAGTGCTAGAGAAGCCGGGACAGAGAACACTGAAGCTTTCTTT. Translation gives CSAREAGTENTEAFF.

This clonotype was seen a handful of times. The V gene is TRBV12-3 or TRBV12-4, the J gene TRBJ2-2; 7 bases match TRBD1. V lost 5 bases to trimming and J lost 7 bases; unmatched junction nucleotides: 4. The CDR3 runs 13 residues. The chain's CDR3 is CASSRQGGGELFF. CDR3 bases: TGTGCCAGCAGTCGACAGGGTGGCGGGGAGCTGTTTTTT.

The V and J genes are TRBV20-1 and TRBJ2-5; tentative D call: TRBD2 (6 bases). The CDR3 length is 14 residues. From germline, CDR1 is DFQATT and CDR2 SNEGSKA (reference sequence). V dropped 5 bases and J dropped 4 bases, with 17 bases sitting between them. The CDR3 sequence: CSARPPSEIETQYF. The CDR3 region has the DNA TGCAGTGCTCGCCCGCCTAGCGAAATAGAGACCCAGTACTTC.

This clonotype appeared a few times. This sequence joins TRBV13 and TRBJ2-1, with D hard to call. The germline CDR1 and CDR2 sequences are PRHDT and FYEKMQ (reference sequence). CDR3 size: 13 residues. V shed 2 bases and J shed 8 bases, with 10 bases lying between them. CDR3 nucleotide sequence: TGTGCCAGCAGCTTAAATTTGTTCTATGAGCAGTTCTTC. Residues: CASSLNLFYEQFF.

There are a few counts of this clonotype. The chain's CDR3 is CASSQGLAGSPIAGEQYF. CDR3 bases: TGTGCCAGCAGCCAAGGACTAGCGGGATCACCCATCGCGGGGGAGCAGTACTTC. This chain links TRBV3-1 with TRBJ2-7, with TRBD2 matching over 11 bases. This CDR3 spans 18 amino acids. J lost 7 bases, V lost 1 base, and 15 bases had no gene match. The germline gives CDR1 LGHDT, CDR2 YNNKEL (reference sequence).

The J gene is TRBJ2-3, the V gene TRBV5-1, with TRBD2 identical over 11 bases. The CDR3 spans 16 residues. With 4 bases clipped from V and 2 bases from J, the junction kept 6 bases outside the gene matches. Germline CDR1 and CDR2: SGHRS and YFSETQ. CDR3 sequence reads: CASSPTSGRYTDTQYF. In DNA form, the CDR3 reads TGCGCCAGCAGCCCTACTAGCGGGAGATACACAGATACGCAGTATTTT.

J is TRBJ2-5 and V is TRBV5-5; D is perhaps TRBD1 or TRBD2 (5 bases each). The V end was cut by 0 bases, the J end by 9 bases, with 12 bases between. The CDR3 is 13 residues long. Looked up from germline, CDR1 is SGHKS and CDR2 is YYEKEE (reference sequence). The CDR3 coding sequence is TGTGCCAGCAGCTTGGAGGGACGCGAGGCCCAGTACTTC. It specifies CASSLEGREAQYF.

This clonotype was seen ten or more times. V gene TRBV4-1 combines with J gene TRBJ1-6; D is possibly TRBD1 (5 bases). CDR1 and CDR2 from the germline V gene are MGHRA and YSYEKL. This CDR3 has 16 residues. The V gene lost 0 bases and the J gene lost 7 bases, with 13 bases spanning the gap. DNA for the CDR3: TGCGCCAGCAGCCAAGATCCGGGGCCTCGGAATTCACCCCTCCACTTT. This gives the protein CASSQDPGPRNSPLHF.

This clonotype has more than one count but fewer than ten. The J gene is TRBJ1-5, the V gene TRBV5-1; D uncertain. Germline-derived CDR1 and CDR2 are SGHRS and YFSETQ. Deletions cut 4 bases from V and 7 bases from J, with 18 bases between. This CDR3 is 15 amino acids long. CDR3 residues: CASSPEWGSGQPQHF. DNA for the CDR3: TGCGCCAGCAGCCCCGAGTGGGGTTCCGGGCAGCCCCAGCATTTT.

The sample holds a few counts of this clonotype. This chain connects TRBV5-1 to TRBJ2-2; D gene uncertain. V gave up 0 bases and J gave up 2 bases, with 8 bases separating them. The CDR3 totals 15 residues. The germline V gene has CDR1 SGHRS and CDR2 YFSETQ. The CDR3 DNA sequence: TGCGCCAGCAGCTTGGCCGTGGACAACACCGGGGAGCTGTTTTTT. Translating gives CASSLAVDNTGELFF.

In its sample, this clonotype was seen many times. The genes are TRBV2 and TRBJ2-2; D might be TRBD2 (5 bases). With 8 bases removed from V and 5 bases from J, the gap between germline ends came to 21 bases. This CDR3 contains 16 residues. Germline lookup yields CDR1 SNHLY and CDR2 FYNNEI. For the CDR3, the DNA is TGTGCCAGCGGTCCTGAGGACTTAAAGATTACCGGGGAGCTGTTTTTT. Translated: CASGPEDLKITGELFF.

In this sample, this clonotype turned up a few times. The gene calls are TRBV5-1 and TRBJ2-1; D gene ambiguous. V lost 1 base and J lost 8, with 10 bases in between. Germline assignment: CDR1 SGHRS and CDR2 YFSETQ. The CDR3 length is 13 residues. The CDR3, as DNA: TGCGCCAGCAGCTTGACTCCATCGGATGAGCAGTTCTTC. Translating gives CASSLTPSDEQFF.

This clonotype was observed a handful of times. This chain links TRBV6-1 with TRBJ2-1; D not certain. The CDR3 is made up of 16 amino acids. The germline V gene encodes CDR1 MNHNS and CDR2 SASEGT. The V and J ends lost 4 bases and 4 bases respectively, with 17 bases between them. DNA of the CDR3: TGTGCCAGCAGTGCAACCGCGCCGACGACTTACAATGAGCAGTTCTTC. Translation gives CASSATAPTTYNEQFF.

This clonotype was picked up a small number of times. This sequence joins TRBV12-3 or TRBV12-4 and TRBJ2-7; 7 bases are shared with TRBD2. The junction had 2 bases not matched to a gene; V was cut back by 6 bases and J by 0 bases. This CDR3 spans 13 amino acids. CDR3: CASRGTTSYEQYF. Here the CDR3 DNA reads TGTGCCAGCAGAGGGACTACCTCCTACGAGCAGTACTTC.

This clonotype was observed a few times. CDR3 sequence (DNA): TGCAGCGTTGAGACTGGACGGGGAATGAAGCAGTACTTC. It specifies CSVETGRGMKQYF. The rearrangement links TRBV29-1 to TRBJ2-7; D might be TRBD2 (5 bases). The V end was cut by 3 bases, the J end by 8 bases, with 17 bases between. Per the germline V gene, CDR1 is SQVTM and CDR2 is ANQGSEA. The length of the CDR3 is 13 residues.

V gene TRBV5-1 combines with J gene TRBJ2-3; no clear D. Germline-derived CDR1 and CDR2 are SGHRS and YFSETQ. The CDR3 contains 13 residues. Trimming pared 0 bases from V and 4 bases from J, leaving 6 bases between. DNA for the CDR3: TGCGCCAGCAGCTTGGCTAACCCAGATACGCAGTATTTT. Its translation: CASSLANPDTQYF.

This clonotype was seen at least ten times. This rearrangement joins TRBV30 to TRBJ1-1; D unresolved. Germline CDR1 is GTSNPN and CDR2 is SVGIG (reference sequence). The CDR3 runs to 14 residues. Deletions cut 2 bases from V and 0 bases from J, with 10 bases between. CDR3 in DNA: TGTGCCTGGAGTAGGGAAGTAATGAACACTGAAGCTTTCTTT. Protein sequence: CAWSREVMNTEAFF. Using reference TRBV30 and TRBJ1-1 for the parts outside the CDR3, the full variable domain is SQTIHQWPATLVQPVGSPLSLECTVEGTSNPNLYWYRQAAGRGLQLLFYSVGIGQISSEVPQNLSASRPQDRQFILSSKKLLLSDSGFYLCAWSREVMNTEAFFGQGTRLTVV.